This T cell receptor beta chain stems from a study of blood T cell repertoires in COVID-19. From germline, CDR1 is MDHEN and CDR2 SYDVKM. This CDR3 contains 12 residues. The V segment lost 6 bases and the J segment 14 bases; nucleotides outside the gene matches: 10. Produced via immunoSEQ multiplex PCR; TCRdb's table is partial and in-frame only. The sample has approximately 150,000 clones; around four fifths are singletons. V gene TRBV28 combines with J gene TRBJ2-1, with 7 bases matching TRBD2. The specimen sequenced was peripheral blood. This sequence originates from a human donor in a cohort sampled during active COVID-19. The CDR3 spells CASSQTSWSEFF. In DNA, the CDR3 is TGTGCCAGCAGCCAGACTAGCTGGTCGGAGTTCTTC.